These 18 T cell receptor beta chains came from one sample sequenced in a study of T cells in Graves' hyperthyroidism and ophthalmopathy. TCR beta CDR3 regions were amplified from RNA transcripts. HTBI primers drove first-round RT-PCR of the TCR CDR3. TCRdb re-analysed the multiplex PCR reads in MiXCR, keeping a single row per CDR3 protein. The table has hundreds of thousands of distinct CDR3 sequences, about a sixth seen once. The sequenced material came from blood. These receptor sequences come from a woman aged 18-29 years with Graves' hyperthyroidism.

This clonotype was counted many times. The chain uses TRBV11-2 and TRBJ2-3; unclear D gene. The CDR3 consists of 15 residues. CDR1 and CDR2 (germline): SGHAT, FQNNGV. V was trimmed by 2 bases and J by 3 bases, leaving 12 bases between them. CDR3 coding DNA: TGTGCCAGCAGCTTATTACCGGGTTGGACAGATACGCAGTATTTT. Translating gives CASSLLPGWTDTQYF.

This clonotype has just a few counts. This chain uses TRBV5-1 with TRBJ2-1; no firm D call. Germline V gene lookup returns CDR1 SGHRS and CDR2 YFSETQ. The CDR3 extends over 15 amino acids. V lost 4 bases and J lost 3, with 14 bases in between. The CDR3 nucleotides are TGCGCCAGCAGCCCACCTCTGGGCAACTACAATGAGCAGTTCTTC. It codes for CASSPPLGNYNEQFF.

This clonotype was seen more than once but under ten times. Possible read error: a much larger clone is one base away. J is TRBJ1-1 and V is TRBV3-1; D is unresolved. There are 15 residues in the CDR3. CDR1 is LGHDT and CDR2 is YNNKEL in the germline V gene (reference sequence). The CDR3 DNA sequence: TGTGCCAGCAGCCCGTATCTGGGGAGTCACACTGAAGCTCTCTTT. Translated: CASSPYLGSHTEALF.

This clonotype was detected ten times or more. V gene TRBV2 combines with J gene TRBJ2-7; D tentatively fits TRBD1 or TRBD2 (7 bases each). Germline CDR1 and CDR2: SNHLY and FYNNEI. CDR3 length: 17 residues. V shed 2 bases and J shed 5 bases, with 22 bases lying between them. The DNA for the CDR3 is TGTGCCAGCAGTGAATTGGGGAGGGGGCAAAGGTTCAACGAGCAGTACTTC. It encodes CASSELGRGQRFNEQYF.

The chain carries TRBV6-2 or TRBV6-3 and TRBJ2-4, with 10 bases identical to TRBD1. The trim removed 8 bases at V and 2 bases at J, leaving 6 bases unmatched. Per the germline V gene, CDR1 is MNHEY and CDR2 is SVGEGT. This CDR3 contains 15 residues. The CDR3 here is CASGPGQGSKNIQYF. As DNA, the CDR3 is TGTGCCAGCGGACCGGGACAGGGGTCCAAAAACATTCAGTACTTC.

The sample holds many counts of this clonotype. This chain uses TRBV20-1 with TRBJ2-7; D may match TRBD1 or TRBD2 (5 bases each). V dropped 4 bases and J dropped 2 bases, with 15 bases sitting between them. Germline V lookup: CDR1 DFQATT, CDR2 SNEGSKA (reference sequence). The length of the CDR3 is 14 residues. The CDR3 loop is CSATIGTTTYEQYF. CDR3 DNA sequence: TGCAGTGCTACAATAGGGACCACCACCTACGAGCAGTACTTC.

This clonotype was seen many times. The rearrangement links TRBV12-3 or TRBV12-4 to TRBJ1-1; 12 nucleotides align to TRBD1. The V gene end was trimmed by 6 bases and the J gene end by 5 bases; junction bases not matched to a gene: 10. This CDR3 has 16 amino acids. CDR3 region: CASRSMGQGARTEAFF. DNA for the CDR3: TGTGCCAGCAGGAGTATGGGACAGGGGGCTAGGACTGAAGCTTTCTTT.

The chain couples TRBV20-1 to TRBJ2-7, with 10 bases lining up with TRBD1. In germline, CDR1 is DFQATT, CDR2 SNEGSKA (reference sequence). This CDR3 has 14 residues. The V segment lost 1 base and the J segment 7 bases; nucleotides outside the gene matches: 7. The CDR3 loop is CSARGGTGAGEQYF. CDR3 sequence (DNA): TGCAGTGCTAGAGGGGGGACAGGGGCGGGGGAGCAGTACTTC.

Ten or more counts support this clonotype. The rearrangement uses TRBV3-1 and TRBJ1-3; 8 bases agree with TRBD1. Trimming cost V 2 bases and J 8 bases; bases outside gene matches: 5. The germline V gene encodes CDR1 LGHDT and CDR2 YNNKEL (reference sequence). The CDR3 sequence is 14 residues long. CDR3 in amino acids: CASSQKQGVDTIYF. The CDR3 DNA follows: TGTGCCAGCAGCCAAAAACAGGGGGTGGACACCATATATTTT.

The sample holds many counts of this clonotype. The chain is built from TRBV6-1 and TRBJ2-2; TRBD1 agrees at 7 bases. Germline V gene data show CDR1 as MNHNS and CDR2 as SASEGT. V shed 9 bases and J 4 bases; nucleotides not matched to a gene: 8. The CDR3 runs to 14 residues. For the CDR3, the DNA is TGTGCCAGTTGTTTAGGGGGCAGCACCGGGGAGCTGTTTTTT. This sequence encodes CASCLGGSTGELFF.

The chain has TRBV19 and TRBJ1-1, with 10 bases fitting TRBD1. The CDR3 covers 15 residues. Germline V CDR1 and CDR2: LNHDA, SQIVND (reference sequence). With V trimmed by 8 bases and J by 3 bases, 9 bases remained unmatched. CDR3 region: CASGQTGGRDTEAFF. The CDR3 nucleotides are TGTGCCAGTGGACAGACAGGGGGCAGGGACACTGAAGCTTTCTTT.

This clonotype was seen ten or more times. CDR3: CASTTLRGSGSNEQYF. The CDR3 DNA follows: TGTGCCAGCACCACTTTGAGGGGGAGCGGGAGCAACGAGCAGTACTTC. V and J are TRBV28 and TRBJ2-7; 8 nucleotides align to TRBD2. CDR1 and CDR2 (germline): MDHEN, SYDVKM. Trimming cost V 7 bases and J 5 bases; bases outside gene matches: 16. The CDR3 extends over 16 amino acids.

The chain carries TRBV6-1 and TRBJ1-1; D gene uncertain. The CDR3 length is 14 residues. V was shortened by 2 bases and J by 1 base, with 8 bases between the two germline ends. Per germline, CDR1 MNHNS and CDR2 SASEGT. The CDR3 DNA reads TGTGCCAGCAGTGAAACTTGGCAGAACACTGAAGCTTTCTTT. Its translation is CASSETWQNTEAFF.

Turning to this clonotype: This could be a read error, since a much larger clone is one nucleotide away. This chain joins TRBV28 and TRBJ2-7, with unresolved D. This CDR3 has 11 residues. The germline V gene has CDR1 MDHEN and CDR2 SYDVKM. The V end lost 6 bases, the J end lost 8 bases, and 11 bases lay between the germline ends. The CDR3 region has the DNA TGTGCCAGCAGCCGAGAATACAAGCAGTACTTC. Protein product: CASSREYKQYF. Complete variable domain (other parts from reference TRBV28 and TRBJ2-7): DVKVTQSSRYLVKRTGEKVFLECVQDMDHENMFWYRQDPGLGLRLIYFSYDVKMKEKGDIPEGYSVSREKKERFSLILESASTNQTSMYLCASSREYKQYFGPGTRLTVT.

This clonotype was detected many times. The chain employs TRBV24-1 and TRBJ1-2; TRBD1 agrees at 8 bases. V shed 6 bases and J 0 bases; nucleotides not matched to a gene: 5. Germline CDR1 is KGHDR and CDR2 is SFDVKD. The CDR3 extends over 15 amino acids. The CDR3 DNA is TGTGCCACCAGTTCCGCAGGGGGCACTAACTATGGCTACACCTTC. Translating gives CATSSAGGTNYGYTF.

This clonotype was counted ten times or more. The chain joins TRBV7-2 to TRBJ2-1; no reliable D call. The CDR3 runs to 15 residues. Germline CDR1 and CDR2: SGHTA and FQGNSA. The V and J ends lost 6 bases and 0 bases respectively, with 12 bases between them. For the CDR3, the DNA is TGTGCCAGCAGGGACCGGGCTCTCTCCTACAATGAGCAGTTCTTC. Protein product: CASRDRALSYNEQFF.

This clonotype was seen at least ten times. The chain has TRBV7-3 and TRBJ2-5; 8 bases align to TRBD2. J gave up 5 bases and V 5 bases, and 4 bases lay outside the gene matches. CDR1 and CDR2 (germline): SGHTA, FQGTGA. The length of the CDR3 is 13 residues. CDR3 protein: CASSPGGMETQYF. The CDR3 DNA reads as TGTGCCAGCAGCCCGGGGGGGATGGAGACCCAGTACTTC.

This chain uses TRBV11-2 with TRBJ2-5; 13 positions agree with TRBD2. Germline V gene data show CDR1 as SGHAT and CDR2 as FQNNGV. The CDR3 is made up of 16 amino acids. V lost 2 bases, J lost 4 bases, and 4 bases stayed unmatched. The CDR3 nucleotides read TGTGCCAGCAGCTTAAGGAGGACTAGCGGGAGAGAGACCCAGTACTTC. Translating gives CASSLRRTSGRETQYF. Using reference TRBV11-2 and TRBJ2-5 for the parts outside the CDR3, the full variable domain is EAGVAQSPRYKIIEKRQSVAFWCNPISGHATLYWYQQILGQGPKLLIQFQNNGVVDDSQLPKDRFSAERLKGVDSTLKIQPAKLEDSAVYLCASSLRRTSGRETQYFGPGTRLLVL.